A selection of T cell receptor beta chains follows, all from one sample in a study of blood T cell repertoires in COVID-19. TCRdb's table, derived via immunoSEQ multiplex PCR, lists solely in-frame clones and lacks some. The sample has approximately 150,000 clones; approximately 88% are singletons. Sequencing was done on a sample of peripheral blood. The receptor set was obtained from a human donor in a cohort sampled during active COVID-19. CDR3s leave out the opening cysteine and the closing phenylalanine or tryptophan. Expanded clones get a size class; other rows say once, few or many, or leave the size out.

j_gene	v_gene	abundance	len	CDR3aa
TRBJ2-3	TRBV4-2	.	14	ASRPRVPGSTDTQY
TRBJ2-1	TRBV5-6	.	15	ASSSGGGQRFYNEQF
TRBJ1-1	TRBV7-9	few	12	ATSGQGANTEAF
TRBJ2-7	TRBV5-3	.	9	ARGLAAEQY
TRBJ2-1	TRBV5-4	.	14	ASSSRRTSNYNEQF
TRBJ2-7	TRBV7-2	.	12	ASSSGTGFYEQY
TRBJ1-3	TRBV10-3	.	12	AASQGSAGNTIY
TRBJ1-2	TRBV9	.	13	ASSKEDRWDYGYT
TRBJ1-1	TRBV30	.	12	AWSQGVKNTEAF
TRBJ1-2	TRBV12-5	.	11	ASGLPQGWGYT
TRBJ2-7	TRBV20-1	few	9	SVTGTYEQY
TRBJ2-7	TRBV27	few	12	ASSSAGRSSEQY
TRBJ2-4	TRBV14	.	16	ASSQEYYPGTGKNIQY
TRBJ1-5	TRBV27	.	13	ASRTGGYSNQPQH
TRBJ2-3	TRBV29-1	few	14	SVKGGTSGPTDTQY
TRBJ2-1	TRBV2	.	14	ASSSSLAGGLREQF
TRBJ2-4	TRBV27	.	19	ASSFRGIAGGLVKVPNIQY
TRBJ2-7	TRBV12-3/TRBV12-4	.	11	ASSSGPSSEQY